This is a list of T cell receptor beta chains from one sample in a study of shared clonotypes between healthy human individuals. Produced via immunoSEQ multiplex PCR; TCRdb's table is partial and in-frame only. The data contain hundreds of thousands of clones, around 73% of them seen just once; the ten biggest clones take up around 2%. The sequenced sample was memory CD4+ T cells sorted from blood. Receptors originate from a woman under 40 in good health. Both conserved end residues are part of each CDR3. The D gene is left open where the match is weak. Size is stated for part of the rows, as once, few or many counts, or as a class when the clone is expanded.

v_gene: TRBV25-1; abundance: .; d_gene: .; j_gene: TRBJ2-7; CDR3aa: CASRSSYEQYF; CDR3nt: TGTGCCAGCCGCTCCTCCTACGAGCAGTACTTC
v_gene: TRBV7-2; abundance: once; d_gene: TRBD1; j_gene: TRBJ1-1; CDR3aa: CASSPRTGGMNTEAFF; CDR3nt: TGTGCCAGCAGCCCGAGGACAGGGGGGATGAACACTGAAGCTTTCTTT
v_gene: TRBV27; abundance: .; d_gene: .; j_gene: TRBJ2-5; CDR3aa: CTSSFGDGETQYF; CDR3nt: TGTACCAGCAGTTTTGGGGACGGGGAGACCCAGTACTTC
v_gene: TRBV25-1; abundance: .; d_gene: .; j_gene: TRBJ2-2; CDR3aa: CASSESLAPRTGELFF; CDR3nt: TGTGCCAGCAGTGAATCTCTAGCGCCGAGGACCGGGGAGCTGTTTTTT
v_gene: TRBV11-2; abundance: .; d_gene: .; j_gene: TRBJ1-2; CDR3aa: CASSTADRLVLNGYTF; CDR3nt: TGTGCCAGCAGCACCGCCGACAGGCTAGTTTTAAATGGCTACACCTTC
v_gene: TRBV28; abundance: .; d_gene: TRBD2; j_gene: TRBJ2-7; CDR3aa: CASSFEGLAGRSYEQYF; CDR3nt: TGTGCCAGCAGTTTCGAGGGACTAGCGGGCCGCTCCTACGAGCAGTACTTC
v_gene: TRBV7-2; abundance: .; d_gene: TRBD2; j_gene: TRBJ2-5; CDR3aa: CASSHGPAGGPKTQYF; CDR3nt: TGTGCCAGCAGCCATGGCCCTGCGGGAGGGCCTAAGACCCAGTACTTC
v_gene: TRBV10-2; abundance: .; d_gene: TRBD1; j_gene: TRBJ1-4; CDR3aa: CASSPGQGINEKLFF; CDR3nt: TGCGCCAGCAGTCCAGGACAGGGGATAAATGAAAAACTGTTTTTT
v_gene: TRBV28; abundance: few; d_gene: .; j_gene: TRBJ2-7; CDR3aa: CASSLGGTAHEQYF; CDR3nt: TGTGCCAGCAGTTTGGGGGGTACCGCCCACGAGCAGTACTTC
v_gene: TRBV11-2; abundance: .; d_gene: .; j_gene: TRBJ2-1; CDR3aa: CASSLGGGRYNEQFF; CDR3nt: TGTGCCAGCAGCTTAGGCGGTGGGAGGTACAATGAGCAGTTCTTC
v_gene: TRBV5-1; abundance: few; d_gene: .; j_gene: TRBJ2-1; CDR3aa: CASSLASSSYNEQFF; CDR3nt: TGCGCCAGCAGCTTGGCGAGTAGCTCCTACAATGAGCAGTTCTTC
v_gene: TRBV5-1; abundance: few; d_gene: .; j_gene: TRBJ2-1; CDR3aa: CASAGLLSYNEQFF; CDR3nt: TGCGCCAGCGCTGGGCTCCTCTCCTACAATGAGCAGTTCTTC
v_gene: TRBV27; abundance: .; d_gene: .; j_gene: TRBJ1-2; CDR3aa: CASSPSGRPQNYGYTF; CDR3nt: TGTGCCAGCAGTCCAAGCGGCAGGCCGCAAAACTATGGCTACACCTTC
v_gene: TRBV18; abundance: once; d_gene: .; j_gene: TRBJ2-6; CDR3aa: CASSPPMNSGANVLTF; CDR3nt: TGTGCCAGCTCACCACCTATGAACTCTGGGGCCAACGTCCTGACTTTC
v_gene: TRBV19; abundance: .; d_gene: TRBD1; j_gene: TRBJ1-1; CDR3aa: CASTDRESEAFF; CDR3nt: TGTGCCTCAACGGACAGGGAGTCTGAAGCTTTCTTT
v_gene: TRBV29-1; abundance: .; d_gene: .; j_gene: TRBJ1-1; CDR3aa: CSVKEGLLVEAFF; CDR3nt: TGCAGCGTTAAGGAGGGGTTGCTAGTGGAAGCTTTCTTT
v_gene: TRBV19; abundance: .; d_gene: TRBD2; j_gene: TRBJ2-7; CDR3aa: CASSRTWTRSGYEQYF; CDR3nt: TGTGCCAGTAGTAGAACCTGGACTAGGAGCGGCTACGAGCAGTACTTC
v_gene: TRBV14; abundance: .; d_gene: .; j_gene: TRBJ1-2; CDR3aa: CASSRAGVYGYTF; CDR3nt: TGTGCCAGCAGCCGGGCAGGAGTCTATGGCTACACCTTC
v_gene: TRBV19; abundance: .; d_gene: TRBD1; j_gene: TRBJ1-2; CDR3aa: CASSIHTGGSGYTF; CDR3nt: TGTGCCAGTAGTATTCATACAGGGGGCTCTGGCTACACCTTC
v_gene: TRBV5-1; abundance: few; d_gene: .; j_gene: TRBJ2-1; CDR3aa: CASSLASSSYNEQFF; CDR3nt: TGCGCCAGCAGCTTAGCCAGTTCCTCCTACAATGAGCAGTTCTTC
v_gene: TRBV15; abundance: .; d_gene: .; j_gene: TRBJ2-4; CDR3aa: CATSRADTSPKNIQYF; CDR3nt: TGTGCCACCAGCAGAGCGGACACCAGTCCCAAAAACATTCAGTACTTC
v_gene: TRBV5-6; abundance: .; d_gene: .; j_gene: TRBJ2-4; CDR3aa: CASSLVAVPAIQYF; CDR3nt: TGTGCCAGCAGCTTGGTGGCAGTTCCAGCAATTCAGTACTTC